These 14 T cell receptor beta chains share one sample of origin, sequenced in a study of blood T cell repertoires in COVID-19 (dated by TCRdb to 2018 to 2021). The library came from the immunoSEQ multiplex PCR assay. Entries here come from immuneACCESS through TCRdb and include only in-frame sequences with V and J called. Some clones fail to appear in such tables; in the studies checked, an unresolved V gene covers under half of the shortfall, and the cause of the remainder is unknown. For this sample the table gives more than 350,000 clones, of which around nine tenths were detected only once. About 1.5% of the sample lies in the top ten. Source material: PBMCs or T cells enriched from blood (not recorded which). These receptors all stem from a woman under 30 who had been exposed to COVID-19.

V usage is TRBV4-1 and J usage is TRBJ2-3; unclear D gene. Looked up from germline, CDR1 is MGHRA and CDR2 is YSYEKL. V shed 5 bases and J shed 5 bases, with 5 bases lying between them. The CDR3 has 11 amino acids. The CDR3 region is CASSSLDTQYF. CDR3 coding DNA: TGCGCCAGCAGCAGCTTAGATACGCAGTATTTT.

V and J are TRBV28 and TRBJ2-7; 8 bases are shared with TRBD2. The trim removed 6 bases at V and 1 base at J, leaving 11 bases unmatched. CDR3 length: 16 amino acids. Germline loops: CDR1 MDHEN, CDR2 SYDVKM. The CDR3 here is CASRRGGLAGSYEQYF. CDR3 nucleotide sequence: TGTGCCAGCAGAAGAGGTGGGCTAGCGGGTTCCTACGAGCAGTACTTC.

The sample holds one count of this clone. This chain joins TRBV5-1 and TRBJ1-2; 7 nucleotides align to TRBD1. The germline CDR1 and CDR2 sequences are SGHRS and YFSETQ. This CDR3 spans 14 amino acids. The ends lost 4 bases at V and 5 bases at J; junction bases unmatched: 8. This CDR3 reads CASSRGQSLYGYTF. The DNA for the CDR3 is TGCGCCAGCAGCAGGGGACAGTCTCTTTATGGCTACACCTTC.

In its sample, this clone was seen once. This chain links TRBV2 with TRBJ1-2, with D unresolved. CDR3 length: 14 amino acids. V lost 0 bases and J 8 bases, leaving 13 bases between the germline ends. The germline gives CDR1 SNHLY, CDR2 FYNNEI. The CDR3, as DNA: TGTGCCAGCAGTGAAGCCCGCACAGCGGTGGGCTACACCTTC. It translates to CASSEARTAVGYTF.

The chain has TRBV18 and TRBJ1-1, with D unclear. This CDR3 has 13 residues. Germline lookup yields CDR1 KGHSH and CDR2 LQKENI. Trimming stripped 2 bases from V and 11 bases from J, with 15 bases between. As DNA, the CDR3 is TGTGCCAGCTCACCAGGGTCGGCCCTGGAGGCTTTCTTT. This gives the protein CASSPGSALEAFF.

This clone is a singleton in its sample. The chain is built from TRBV7-2 and TRBJ1-1; no clear D. V shed 1 base and J shed 3 bases, with 9 bases lying between them. The V gene's germline CDR1 is SGHTA and CDR2 FQGNSA. The CDR3 runs 14 residues. The CDR3 DNA sequence: TGTGCCAGCAGCTTAGTGGGCAGTCACACTGAAGCTTTCTTT. Translation gives CASSLVGSHTEAFF. The full variable domain, rest sourced from reference TRBV7-2 and TRBJ1-1, is GAGVSQSPSNKVTEKGKDVELRCDPISGHTALYWYRQSLGQGLEFLIYFQGNSAPDKSGLPSDRFSAERTGGSVSTLTIQRTQQEDSAVYLCASSLVGSHTEAFFGQGTRLTVV.

The genes are TRBV7-2 and TRBJ2-1; 9 nucleotides agree with TRBD2. The CDR3 spans 19 residues. Germline V gene data show CDR1 as SGHTA and CDR2 as FQGNSA. Trimming at V came to 1 base and at J to 4 bases, leaving 14 bases not matched to a gene. The CDR3 sequence: CASSLVMGVRTSGYNEQFF. The CDR3 DNA sequence: TGTGCCAGCAGCTTAGTAATGGGTGTTCGTACTAGCGGGTACAATGAGCAGTTCTTC.

This chain connects TRBV27 to TRBJ2-1; D gene uncertain. The CDR3 spans 15 residues. Germline CDR1 reads MNHEY; CDR2 reads SMNVEV (reference sequence). The V end lost 1 base, the J end lost 0 bases, and 7 bases lay between the germline ends. The CDR3 sequence is CASSLYRSSYNEQFF. CDR3 sequence (DNA): TGTGCCAGCAGTTTATATCGGAGCTCCTACAATGAGCAGTTCTTC.

The rearrangement uses TRBV28 and TRBJ2-7; D may be TRBD1 (5 bases). The V gene's germline CDR1 is MDHEN and CDR2 SYDVKM. V lost 4 bases and J 6 bases, leaving 10 bases between the germline ends. The CDR3 length is 12 residues. CDR3 nucleotide sequence: TGTGCCAGCAGTTCCAGGGTCCGCGAGCAGTACTTC. Protein product: CASSSRVREQYF.

The chain combines TRBV28 with TRBJ1-3, with D hard to call. CDR1 is MDHEN and CDR2 is SYDVKM in the germline V gene. The CDR3 loop spans 15 amino acids. V shed 7 bases and J shed 0 bases, with 13 bases lying between them. CDR3 loop: CASTKGGISGNTIYF. The CDR3, as DNA: TGTGCCAGCACCAAGGGAGGGATCTCTGGAAACACCATATATTTT.

The V gene is TRBV27, the J gene TRBJ2-7, with a possible D match to TRBD1 (6 bases). CDR3 size: 14 residues. V shed 1 base and J shed 6 bases, with 13 bases lying between them. From germline, CDR1 is MNHEY and CDR2 SMNVEV (reference sequence). The CDR3 DNA reads TGTGCCAGCAGTTTATTGGGCAGGGGACCCGAGCAGTACTTC. Translating it yields CASSLLGRGPEQYF.

CDR3 in amino acids: CASSGEQGASQPQHF. The DNA of the CDR3 is TGTGCCAGCAGTGGGGAACAGGGGGCCAGTCAGCCCCAGCATTTT. The V and J genes are TRBV2 and TRBJ1-5, with TRBD1 matching 9 bases. This CDR3 has 15 amino acids. The V and J ends lost 4 bases and 6 bases, in that order; junction bases with no gene match: 7. CDR1 and CDR2 (germline): SNHLY, FYNNEI. Full variable domain (rest looked up from reference TRBV2 and TRBJ1-5): EPEVTQTPSHQVTQMGQEVILRCVPISNHLYFYWYRQILGQKVEFLVSFYNNEISEKSEIFDDQFSVERPDGSNFTLKIRSTKLEDSAMYFCASSGEQGASQPQHFGDGTRLSIL.

This chain links TRBV5-1 with TRBJ2-3; 9 bases are shared with TRBD1. There are 17 residues in the CDR3. Per germline, CDR1 SGHRS and CDR2 YFSETQ. Trimming at V came to 2 bases and at J to 0 bases, leaving 7 bases not matched to a gene. The CDR3 loop reads CASSFSGTGISTDTQYF. CDR3 DNA sequence: TGCGCCAGCAGCTTCTCCGGGACAGGGATTAGCACAGATACGCAGTATTTT.

The chain joins TRBV2 to TRBJ1-6; D is ambiguous. Germline CDR1 is SNHLY and CDR2 is FYNNEI. Trimming shortened V by 7 bases and J by 9 bases, and 13 bases separated the two germline ends. This CDR3 spans 13 amino acids. The CDR3 spells CASTPSYLSPLHF. The CDR3, as DNA: TGTGCCAGCACGCCTTCCTACCTTTCACCCCTCCACTTT.